A selection of T cell receptor beta chains follows, all from one sample in a study of shared clonotypes between healthy human individuals. TCRdb's table, derived via immunoSEQ multiplex PCR, lists solely in-frame clones and lacks some. The data contain 2 million to 2.5 million clones, approximately 96% of them singletons. Specimen: naive CD4+ T cells sorted from blood. The source is a man aged 18-30 years in good health. Both conserved end residues are part of each CDR3. The D gene is left open where the match is weak. Not all rows give a size; the values are once, few, many and, for expanded clones, a class.

size	J	V	D	CDR3	DNA
NA	TRBJ1-2	TRBV28	NA	CASRPQSVGFGYTF	TGTGCCAGCAGGCCACAGTCGGTAGGATTTGGCTACACCTTC
NA	TRBJ2-1	TRBV4-3	NA	CASSQGEGQATSEQFF	TGCGCCAGCAGCCAAGGGGAGGGACAGGCCACTAGTGAGCAGTTCTTC
NA	TRBJ2-7	TRBV5-4	TRBD2	CASSLTGSIAGGPYEQYF	TGTGCCAGCAGCCTCACGGGCTCGATAGCGGGAGGTCCCTACGAGCAGTACTTC
NA	TRBJ2-4	TRBV28	TRBD2	CASSGGGVSPKYIQYF	TGTGCCAGCAGTGGGGGAGGGGTTAGCCCTAAATACATTCAGTACTTC
NA	TRBJ2-5	TRBV15	NA	CATGTRGLGQETQYF	TGTGCCACCGGCACGCGAGGGCTTGGTCAAGAGACCCAGTACTTC
NA	TRBJ1-2	TRBV6-1	TRBD1	CASSAGQAYGYTF	TGTGCCAGCAGTGCCGGACAGGCCTATGGCTACACCTTC
NA	TRBJ2-7	TRBV29-1	NA	CSVVGQYSYEQYF	TGCAGCGTTGTTGGCCAGTATTCCTACGAGCAGTACTTC
NA	TRBJ2-7	TRBV9	NA	CASSVGVGNYEQYF	TGTGCCAGCAGCGTAGGAGTGGGAAACTACGAGCAGTACTTC
once	TRBJ2-7	TRBV29-1	TRBD2	CSVKQGPGGYEQYF	TGCAGCGTGAAGCAGGGACCGGGAGGGTACGAGCAGTACTTC
NA	TRBJ1-4	TRBV5-1	NA	CASSLTGSNEKLFF	TGCGCCAGCAGCTTAACGGGGTCTAATGAAAAACTGTTTTTT
once	TRBJ2-3	TRBV5-6	NA	CASRLREQWADTQYF	TGTGCCAGCAGGCTCCGGGAGCAATGGGCAGATACGCAGTATTTT
NA	TRBJ2-5	TRBV7-8	NA	CASSLSGPSETQYF	TGTGCCAGCAGCCTCTCAGGGCCCTCAGAGACCCAGTACTTC
NA	TRBJ2-2	TRBV7-2	NA	CASSLAGGVPGELFF	TGTGCCAGCAGCTTAGCGGGGGGCGTCCCCGGGGAGCTGTTTTTT
NA	TRBJ2-3	TRBV6-5	TRBD1	CASRDDRGGTDTQYF	TGTGCCAGCAGGGACGACAGGGGTGGCACAGATACGCAGTATTTT
NA	TRBJ1-2	TRBV10-3	NA	CAIPDGGDGYTF	TGTGCCATCCCGGACGGGGGGGACGGCTACACCTTC
NA	TRBJ2-3	TRBV25-1	NA	CATSRARGNTDTQYF	TGTGCCACCAGCCGGGCGAGGGGAAACACAGATACGCAGTATTTT
NA	TRBJ1-2	TRBV28	NA	CASSLPGYGYTF	TGTGCCAGCAGTTTACCCGGCTATGGCTACACCTTC
NA	TRBJ1-1	TRBV5-1	TRBD1	CASSGTGRETEAFF	TGCGCCAGCAGCGGGACAGGACGGGAGACTGAAGCTTTCTTT
NA	TRBJ1-5	TRBV18	TRBD1	CASSAGQGAGQPQHF	TGTGCCAGCTCTGCCGGGCAGGGGGCCGGGCAGCCCCAGCATTTT
NA	TRBJ2-7	TRBV9	TRBD2	CASSATLAGVPYEQYF	TGTGCCAGCAGCGCGACACTAGCGGGAGTCCCCTACGAGCAGTACTTC